These T cell receptor beta chains were read from a single sample in a study of cytotoxic CD8 clonotypes in ibrutinib-treated CLL. Produced via immunoSEQ multiplex PCR; TCRdb's table is partial and in-frame only. The data contain 28,000 or so clones, about three fifths of them singletons. The source was PBMCs, collected before ibrutinib treatment. Receptor source: a human donor with chronic lymphocytic leukemia. CDR3s include the opening cysteine and the closing phenylalanine or tryptophan. The D gene is left open where the match is weak. Some rows mark clone size as missing; the rest say once, few, many or name a class of expanded clone.

V gene	J gene	clone size	D gene	CDR3 DNA	CDR3 protein
TRBV28	TRBJ2-7	medium-sized	NA	TGTGCCAGCAGTTCCTTCATAATGGACGGTCAAAGCTCCTACGAGCAGTACTTC	CASSSFIMDGQSSYEQYF
TRBV27	TRBJ1-2	NA	NA	TGTGCCAGCAGTGAACAAACAGGGTCGACCTATGGCTACACCTTC	CASSEQTGSTYGYTF
TRBV4-1	TRBJ1-2	NA	TRBD1	TGCGCCAGCAGCTCCACTCCGGACAGGGTAGGGAACTATGGCTACACCTTC	CASSSTPDRVGNYGYTF
TRBV11-1	TRBJ1-2	NA	NA	TGTGCCAGCAGCCGCGGGACGGCTCTCTATGGCTACACCTTC	CASSRGTALYGYTF
TRBV6-1	TRBJ1-1	NA	TRBD1	TGTGCCAGCAGTCCCGCCGGGACAGGGAACACTGAAGCTTTCTTT	CASSPAGTGNTEAFF
TRBV6-1	TRBJ2-6	NA	NA	TGTGCCAGCAGACAGGGTTCTGACGGGGCCAACGTCCTGACTTTC	CASRQGSDGANVLTF
TRBV15	TRBJ2-1	NA	NA	TGTGCCACCAACCAGGACAATGAGCAGTTCTTC	CATNQDNEQFF
TRBV28	TRBJ1-1	NA	NA	TGTGCCAGCAGTTTCGGAGGCCGCGGGGACACTGAAGCTTTCTTT	CASSFGGRGDTEAFF
TRBV7-9	TRBJ2-2	NA	TRBD1	TGTGCCAGCAGCCCCCGGACAGGGGGCCCGAACACCGGGGAGCTGTTTTTT	CASSPRTGGPNTGELFF
TRBV7-9	TRBJ2-5	few	NA	TGTGCCAGCAGCTGGCCCCCAGGGACTGATGAGACCCAGTACTTC	CASSWPPGTDETQYF
TRBV11-3	TRBJ2-1	once	TRBD1	TGTGCCAGCAGCCCGAGACAGGGTCAATACAATGAGCAGTTCTTC	CASSPRQGQYNEQFF
TRBV21-1	TRBJ2-7	NA	NA	TGTGCCAGCAGGAATCTTGTACACGTGTTAGACGAGCAGTACTTC	CASRNLVHVLDEQYF
TRBV5-1	TRBJ2-7	NA	NA	TGCGCCAGCAGCACAGGGACACGAAACTACGAGCAGTACTTC	CASSTGTRNYEQYF
TRBV2	TRBJ2-5	few	NA	TGTGCCAGCAATAAGGACAGGGGACTAGCAGGGAAGACCCAGTACTTC	CASNKDRGLAGKTQYF
TRBV28	TRBJ2-1	NA	TRBD1	TGTGCCAGCAGTTTATTACAGGGGGTAGGCTCCTACAATGAGCAGTTCTTC	CASSLLQGVGSYNEQFF
TRBV10-3	TRBJ1-2	NA	TRBD1	TGTGCCATCAGTGAGGACAGGGGCTATGGCTACACCTTC	CAISEDRGYGYTF
TRBV4-1	TRBJ2-3	NA	NA	TGCGCCAGCAGCCAAGACGTAGCGCCGCAGTATTTT	CASSQDVAPQYF
TRBV5-1	TRBJ2-1	few	NA	TGCGCCAGCAGCTTGGGAGGCCTTCCTCCTTACAATGAGCAGTTCTTC	CASSLGGLPPYNEQFF
TRBV7-9	TRBJ2-7	few	NA	TGTGCCAGCAGCTTAAGGGTCGGCGTGGGTGAGCAGTACTTC	CASSLRVGVGEQYF
TRBV6-6	TRBJ1-6	NA	NA	TGTGCCAGCAGATCATCTACCGGGACAAATAATTCACCCCTCCACTTT	CASRSSTGTNNSPLHF
TRBV7-9	TRBJ1-4	few	NA	TGTGCCAGCTTGGCCGGCGACAGTGTCGTTAATGAAAAACTGTTTTTT	CASLAGDSVVNEKLFF
TRBV27	TRBJ1-2	NA	TRBD1	TGTGCCAGCTCCTGGACAGGGGGCGCGGGCTATGGCTACACCTTC	CASSWTGGAGYGYTF
TRBV11-3	TRBJ2-6	few	NA	TGTGCCAGCAGCAGGAGGCCCGCTCGACAAAGTCGGGCCAACGTCCTGACTTTC	CASSRRPARQSRANVLTF